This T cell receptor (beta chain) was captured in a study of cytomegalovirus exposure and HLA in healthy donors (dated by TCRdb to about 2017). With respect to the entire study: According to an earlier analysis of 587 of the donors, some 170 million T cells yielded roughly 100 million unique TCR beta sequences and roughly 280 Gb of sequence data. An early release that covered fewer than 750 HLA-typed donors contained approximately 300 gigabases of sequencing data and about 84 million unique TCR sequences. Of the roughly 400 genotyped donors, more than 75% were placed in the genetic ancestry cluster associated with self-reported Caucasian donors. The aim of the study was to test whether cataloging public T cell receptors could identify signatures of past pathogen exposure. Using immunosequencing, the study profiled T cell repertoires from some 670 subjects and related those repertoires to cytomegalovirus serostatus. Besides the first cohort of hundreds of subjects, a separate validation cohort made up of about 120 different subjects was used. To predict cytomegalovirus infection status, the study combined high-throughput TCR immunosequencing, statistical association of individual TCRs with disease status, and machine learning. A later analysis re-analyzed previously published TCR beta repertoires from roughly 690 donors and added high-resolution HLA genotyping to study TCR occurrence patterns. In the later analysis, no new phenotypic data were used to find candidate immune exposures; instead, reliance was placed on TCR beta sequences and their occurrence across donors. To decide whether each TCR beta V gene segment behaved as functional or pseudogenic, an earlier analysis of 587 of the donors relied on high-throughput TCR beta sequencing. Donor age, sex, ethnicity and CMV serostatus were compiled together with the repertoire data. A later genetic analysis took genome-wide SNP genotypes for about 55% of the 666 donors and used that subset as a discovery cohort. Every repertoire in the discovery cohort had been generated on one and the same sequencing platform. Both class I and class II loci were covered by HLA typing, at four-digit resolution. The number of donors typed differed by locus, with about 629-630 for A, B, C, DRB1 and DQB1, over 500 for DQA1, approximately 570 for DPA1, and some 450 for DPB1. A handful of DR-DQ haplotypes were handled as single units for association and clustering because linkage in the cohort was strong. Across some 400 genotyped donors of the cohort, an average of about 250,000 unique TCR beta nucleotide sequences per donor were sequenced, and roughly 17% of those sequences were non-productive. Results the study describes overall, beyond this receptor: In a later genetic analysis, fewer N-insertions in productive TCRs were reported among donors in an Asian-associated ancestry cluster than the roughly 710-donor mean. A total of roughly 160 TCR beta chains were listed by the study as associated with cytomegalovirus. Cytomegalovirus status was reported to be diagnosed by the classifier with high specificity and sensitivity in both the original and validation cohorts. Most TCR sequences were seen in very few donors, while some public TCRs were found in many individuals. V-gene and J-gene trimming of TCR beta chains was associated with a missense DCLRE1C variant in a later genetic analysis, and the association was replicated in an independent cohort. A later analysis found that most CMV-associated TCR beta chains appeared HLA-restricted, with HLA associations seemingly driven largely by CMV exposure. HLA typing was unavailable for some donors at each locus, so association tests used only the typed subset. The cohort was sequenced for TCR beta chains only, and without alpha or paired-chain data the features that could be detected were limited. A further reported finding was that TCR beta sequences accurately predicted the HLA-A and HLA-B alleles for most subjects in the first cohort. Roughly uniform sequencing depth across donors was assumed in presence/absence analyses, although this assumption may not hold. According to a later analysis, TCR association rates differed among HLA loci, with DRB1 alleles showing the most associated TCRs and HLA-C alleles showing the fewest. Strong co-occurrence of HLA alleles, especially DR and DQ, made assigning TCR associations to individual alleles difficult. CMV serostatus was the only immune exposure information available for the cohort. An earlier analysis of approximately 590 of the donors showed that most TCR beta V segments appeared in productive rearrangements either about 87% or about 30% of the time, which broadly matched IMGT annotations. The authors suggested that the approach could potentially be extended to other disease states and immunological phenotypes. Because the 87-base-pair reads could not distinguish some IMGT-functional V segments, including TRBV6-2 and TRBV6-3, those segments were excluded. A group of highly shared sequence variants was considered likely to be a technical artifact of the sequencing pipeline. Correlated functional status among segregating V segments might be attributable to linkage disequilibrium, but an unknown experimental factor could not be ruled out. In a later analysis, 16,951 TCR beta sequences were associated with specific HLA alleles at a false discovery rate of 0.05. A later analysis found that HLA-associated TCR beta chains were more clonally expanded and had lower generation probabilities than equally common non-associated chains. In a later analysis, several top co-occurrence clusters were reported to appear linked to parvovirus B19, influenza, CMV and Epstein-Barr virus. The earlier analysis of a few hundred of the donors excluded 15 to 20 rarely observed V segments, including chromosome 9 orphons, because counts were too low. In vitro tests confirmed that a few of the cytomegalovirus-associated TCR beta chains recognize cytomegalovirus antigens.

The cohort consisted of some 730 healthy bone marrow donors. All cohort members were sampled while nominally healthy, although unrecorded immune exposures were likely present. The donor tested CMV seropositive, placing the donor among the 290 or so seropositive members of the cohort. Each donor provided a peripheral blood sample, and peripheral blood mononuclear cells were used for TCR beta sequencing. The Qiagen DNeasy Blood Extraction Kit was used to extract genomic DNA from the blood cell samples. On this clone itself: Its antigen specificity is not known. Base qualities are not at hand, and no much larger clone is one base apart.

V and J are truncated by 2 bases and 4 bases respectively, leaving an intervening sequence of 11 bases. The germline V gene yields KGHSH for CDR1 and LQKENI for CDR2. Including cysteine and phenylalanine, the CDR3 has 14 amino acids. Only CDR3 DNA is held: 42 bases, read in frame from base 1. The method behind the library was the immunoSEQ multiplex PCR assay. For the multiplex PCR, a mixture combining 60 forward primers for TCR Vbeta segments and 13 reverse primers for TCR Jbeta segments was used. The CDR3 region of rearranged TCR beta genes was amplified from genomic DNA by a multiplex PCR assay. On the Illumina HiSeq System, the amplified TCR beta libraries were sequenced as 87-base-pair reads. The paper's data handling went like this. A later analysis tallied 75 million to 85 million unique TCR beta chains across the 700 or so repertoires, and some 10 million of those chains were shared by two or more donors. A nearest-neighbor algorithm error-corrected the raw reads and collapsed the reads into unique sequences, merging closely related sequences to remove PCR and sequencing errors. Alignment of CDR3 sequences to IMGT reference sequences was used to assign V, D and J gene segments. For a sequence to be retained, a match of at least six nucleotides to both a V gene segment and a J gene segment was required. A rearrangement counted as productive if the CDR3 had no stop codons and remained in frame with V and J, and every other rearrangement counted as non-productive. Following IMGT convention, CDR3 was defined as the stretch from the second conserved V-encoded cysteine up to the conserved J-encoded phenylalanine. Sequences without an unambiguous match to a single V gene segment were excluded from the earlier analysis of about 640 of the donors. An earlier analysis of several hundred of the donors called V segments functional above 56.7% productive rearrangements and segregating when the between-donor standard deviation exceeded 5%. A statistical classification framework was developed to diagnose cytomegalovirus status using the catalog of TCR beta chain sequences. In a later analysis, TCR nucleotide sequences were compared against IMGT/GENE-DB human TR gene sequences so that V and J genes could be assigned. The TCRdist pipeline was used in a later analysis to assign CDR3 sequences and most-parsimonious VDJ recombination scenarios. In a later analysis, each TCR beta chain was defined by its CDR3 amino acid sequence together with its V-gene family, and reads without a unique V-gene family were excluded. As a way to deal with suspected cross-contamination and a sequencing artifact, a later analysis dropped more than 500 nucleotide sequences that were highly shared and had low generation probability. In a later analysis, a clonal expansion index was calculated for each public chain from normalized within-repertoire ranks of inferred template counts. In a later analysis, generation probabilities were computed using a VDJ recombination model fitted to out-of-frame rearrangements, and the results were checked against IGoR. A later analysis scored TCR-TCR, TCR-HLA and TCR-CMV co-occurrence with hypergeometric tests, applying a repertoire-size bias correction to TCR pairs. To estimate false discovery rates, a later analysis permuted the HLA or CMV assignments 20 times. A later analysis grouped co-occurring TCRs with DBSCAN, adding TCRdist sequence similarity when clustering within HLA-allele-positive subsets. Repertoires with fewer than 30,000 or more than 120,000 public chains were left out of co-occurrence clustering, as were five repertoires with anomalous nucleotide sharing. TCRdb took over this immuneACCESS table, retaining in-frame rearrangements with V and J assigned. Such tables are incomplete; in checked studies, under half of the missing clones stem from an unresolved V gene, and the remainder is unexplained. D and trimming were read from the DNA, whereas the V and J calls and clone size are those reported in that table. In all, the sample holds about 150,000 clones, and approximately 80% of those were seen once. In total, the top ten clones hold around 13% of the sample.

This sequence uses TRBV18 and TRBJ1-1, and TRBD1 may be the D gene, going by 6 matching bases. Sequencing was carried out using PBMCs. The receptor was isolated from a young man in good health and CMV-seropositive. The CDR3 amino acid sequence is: CASSPNPGATEAFF. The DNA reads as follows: TGTGCCAGCTCACCAAACCCAGGGGCCACTGAAGCTTTCTTT. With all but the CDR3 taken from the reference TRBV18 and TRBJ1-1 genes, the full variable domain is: NAGVMQNPRHLVRRRGQEARLRCSPMKGHSHVYWYRQLPEEGLKFMVYLQKENIIDESGMPKERFSAEFPKEGPSILRIQQVVRGDSAAYFCASSPNPGATEAFFGQGTRLTVV.